This TCR beta chain emerged from a study of T cell clonotyping in hematopoietic cell transplantation. Study-wide context: Cytoreduction preceded collection of pretransplant recipient samples.

TCRdb keeps only in-frame clones here, not all; method: immunoSEQ multiplex PCR. The data show roughly 9,300 clones, roughly 84% seen once. Comment on this clone: Its antigen is not known.

Time point given: recipient sample about 28 days before transplant, after cytoreduction. Recipient blood drawn about 28 days pretransplant and days 30, 100, 180 after. Study results and limitations: Recipient TCR diversity dropped after transplant; expanded clonotypes rose from day 30 to 180.

The TCR sequence derives from a woman in her 50s with chronic myeloid leukemia. Some clones in this sample may be carry-over from other donors' samples. Sample: peripheral blood mononuclear cells, taken before stem cell transplant.

CDR3 DNA: TGTGCCTGGTCGGGAGTAAACACTGAAGCTTTCTTT. Its protein is CAWSGVNTEAFF. The chain is built from TRBV30 and TRBJ1-1; D is ambiguous. V shed 5 bases and J shed 2 bases, with 9 bases lying between them. Germline V gene lookup returns CDR1 GTSNPN and CDR2 SVGIG (reference sequence). This CDR3 is 12 amino acids long.